Below, one T cell receptor beta chain is given with its context. Germline V gene data show CDR1 as MRHNA and CDR2 as SNTAGT. This CDR3 has 15 residues. The V and J ends lost 4 bases and 13 bases respectively, with 22 bases between them. These data come from a study of cytomegalovirus exposure and HLA in healthy donors. PCR used 60 Vbeta primers and 13 Jbeta primers. TCRdb keeps only in-frame clones here, not all; method: immunoSEQ multiplex PCR. The sample has 150,000 to 200,000 clones. This chain links TRBV6-4 with TRBJ1-4; D gene unclear. This receptor was obtained from a young man in good health and CMV-seronegative. Specimen: PBMCs. The chain's CDR3 is CASSAGHGGGEVLFF. As DNA, the CDR3 is TGTGCCAGCAGTGCTGGGCACGGTGGAGGAGAGGTACTGTTTTTT.